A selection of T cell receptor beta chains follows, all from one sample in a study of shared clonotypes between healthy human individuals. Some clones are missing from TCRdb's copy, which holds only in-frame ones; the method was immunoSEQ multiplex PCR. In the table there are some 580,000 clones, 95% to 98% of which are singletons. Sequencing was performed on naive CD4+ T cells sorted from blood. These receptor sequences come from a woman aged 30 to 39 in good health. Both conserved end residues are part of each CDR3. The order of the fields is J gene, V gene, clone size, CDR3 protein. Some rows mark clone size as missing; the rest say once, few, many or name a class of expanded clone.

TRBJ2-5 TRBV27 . CASSFKGGGGQWETQYF
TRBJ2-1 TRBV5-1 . CASRMGEYNEQFF
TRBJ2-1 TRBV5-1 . CASSRVGEQFF
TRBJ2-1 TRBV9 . CASSSGLAGYNEQFF
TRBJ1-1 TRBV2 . CASRRDLSSGEAFF
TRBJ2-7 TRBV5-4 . CASSLQVPSYEQYF
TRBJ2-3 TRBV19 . CASSSVQGPLADTQYF
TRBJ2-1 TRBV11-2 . CASSLETMKHEQFF
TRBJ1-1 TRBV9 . CASSLNRGINTEAFF
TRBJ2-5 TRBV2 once CASRRRDIQETQYF
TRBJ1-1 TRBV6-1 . CASSESWDRMNTEAFF
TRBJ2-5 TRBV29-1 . CSVEPGGETQYF
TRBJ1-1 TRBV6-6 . CASSYGGNTEAFF
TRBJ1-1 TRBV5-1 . CASSPEGGPMNTEAFF
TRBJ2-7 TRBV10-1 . CASAPGQRYF
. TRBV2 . CASSPGLAGDYEQYF
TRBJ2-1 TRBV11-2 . CASSPTSGSINEQFF
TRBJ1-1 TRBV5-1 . CASSLAGSPESFF
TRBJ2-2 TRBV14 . CASSQVLVANTGELFF
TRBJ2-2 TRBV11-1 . CASSLSAGGGPNTGELFF
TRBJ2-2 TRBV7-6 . CASSLLGNTGELFF
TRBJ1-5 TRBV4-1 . CASSQLPGQGSNQPQHF
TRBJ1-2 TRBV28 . CASSSESYGYTF
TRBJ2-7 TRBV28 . CASIPGQGTYEQYF
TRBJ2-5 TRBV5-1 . CASSSRQGLQETQYF
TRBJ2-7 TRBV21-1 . CASSKPGPSTTYEQYF
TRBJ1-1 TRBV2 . CASTSGARETEAFF
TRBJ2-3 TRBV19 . CASSTGQITDTQYF
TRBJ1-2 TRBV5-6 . CASSLGTGGNYGYTF
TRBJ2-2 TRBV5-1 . CASSLGARPTGELFF
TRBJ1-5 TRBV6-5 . CASSLEERPQHF
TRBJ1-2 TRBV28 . CASSLPGANYGYTF
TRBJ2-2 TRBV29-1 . CSVVEQVLTGELFF
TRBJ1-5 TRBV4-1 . CASSQDTLWDQPQHF
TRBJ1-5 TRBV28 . CASSPVVWPQHF
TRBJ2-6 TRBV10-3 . CAAGSPSGANVLTF
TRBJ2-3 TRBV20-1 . CSAFRGDTQYF
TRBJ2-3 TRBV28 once CASSGGRRADTQYF
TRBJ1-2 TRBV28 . CASSKGQDYGYTF
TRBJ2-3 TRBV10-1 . CASSEALAGGPSDTQYF
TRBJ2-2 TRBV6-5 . CASSNRGAGELFF
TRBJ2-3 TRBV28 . CASSPRTPFTQYF
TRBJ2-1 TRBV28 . CASSTSGRSGEQFF
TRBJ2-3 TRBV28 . CASSSQGAGADTQYF
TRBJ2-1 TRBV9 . CASSPPGLAGANEQFF
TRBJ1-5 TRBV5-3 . CARRPGTANQPQHF
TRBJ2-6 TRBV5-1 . CASSSSTGGANVLTF
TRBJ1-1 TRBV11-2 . CASRENMNTEAFF
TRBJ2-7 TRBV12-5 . CASGWRYEQYF
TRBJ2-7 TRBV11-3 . CASSSGQTYEQYF
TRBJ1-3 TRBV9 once CASSVGKGGTGNTIYF
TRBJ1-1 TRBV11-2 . CASSQYNTEAFF
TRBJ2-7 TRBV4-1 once CASSQEDFTYEQYF
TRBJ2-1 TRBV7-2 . CASSLERGSYNEQFF
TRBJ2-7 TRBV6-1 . CASSAPRDRGTYEQYF